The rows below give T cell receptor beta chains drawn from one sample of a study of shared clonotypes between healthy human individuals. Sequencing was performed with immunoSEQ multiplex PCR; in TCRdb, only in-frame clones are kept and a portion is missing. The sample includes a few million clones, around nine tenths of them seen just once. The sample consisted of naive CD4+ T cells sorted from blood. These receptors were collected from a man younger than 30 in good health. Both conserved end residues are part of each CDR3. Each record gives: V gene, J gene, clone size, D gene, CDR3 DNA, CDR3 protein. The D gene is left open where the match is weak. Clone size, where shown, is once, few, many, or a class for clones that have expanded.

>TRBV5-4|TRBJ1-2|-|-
TGTGCCGTCGGAAATTTAGCCATAGGGGGCTACACCTTC
CAVGNLAIGGYTF
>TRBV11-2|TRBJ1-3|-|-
TGTGCCAGCAGCTTAGAAGGACGCAGCTCTGGAAACACCATATATTTT
CASSLEGRSSGNTIYF
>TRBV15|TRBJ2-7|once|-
TGTGCCACCGGTAGCAGATCCTACGAGCAGTACTTC
CATGSRSYEQYF
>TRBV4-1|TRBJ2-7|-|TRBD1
TGCGCCAGCAGCCCTCCAGGACAGGGCTACGAGCAGTACTTC
CASSPPGQGYEQYF
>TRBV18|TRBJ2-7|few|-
TGTGCCAGCTCACCACTGCCCTCCTACGAGCAGTACTTC
CASSPLPSYEQYF
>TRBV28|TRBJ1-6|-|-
TGTGCCAGCAGCCCGCGTACAGGGTACAATTCACCCCTCCACTTT
CASSPRTGYNSPLHF
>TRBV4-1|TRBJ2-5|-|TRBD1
TGCGCCAGCACTCTAACTCCGGGACAGGGGTTGGAGACCCAGTACTTC
CASTLTPGQGLETQYF
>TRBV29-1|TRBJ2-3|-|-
TGCAGCGTTGAAAGGACCTGGGCCACAGATACGCAGTATTTT
CSVERTWATDTQYF
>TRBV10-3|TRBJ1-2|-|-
TGTGCCATCAGTGAGTCAGGGGGATCCTATGGCTACACCTTC
CAISESGGSYGYTF
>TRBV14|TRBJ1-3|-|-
TGTGCCAGCAGCCAAGATAGGACCTCTGGAAACACCATATATTTT
CASSQDRTSGNTIYF
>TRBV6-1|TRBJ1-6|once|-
TGTGCAGGGTCACAATTTTATAATTCACCCCTCCACTTT
CAGSQFYNSPLHF
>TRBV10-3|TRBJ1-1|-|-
TGTGCCATCAGTGTTGGGGGCCCGGCCAGGGGCACTGAAGCTTTCTTT
CAISVGGPARGTEAFF
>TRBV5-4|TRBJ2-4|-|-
TGTGCCAGCAGCTTAACGACCTCAAACATTCAGTACTTC
CASSLTTSNIQYF
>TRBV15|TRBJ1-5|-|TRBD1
TGTGCCACCAGCTCGGCAGGGGGATACCAGCCCCAGCATTTT
CATSSAGGYQPQHF
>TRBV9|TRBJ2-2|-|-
TGTGCCAGCAGCGTAAAGCCCGGGGAGCTGTTTTTT
CASSVKPGELFF
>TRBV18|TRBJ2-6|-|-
TGTGCCAGCTCACCGGAGAGGGCTCCCATCTTATGGGGGGCCAACGTCCTGACTTTC
CASSPERAPILWGANVLTF
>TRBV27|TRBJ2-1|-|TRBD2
TGTGCCAGCAGTTCTAGCGGTTCCTACAATGAGCAGTTCTTC
CASSSSGSYNEQFF
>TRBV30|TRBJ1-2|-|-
TGTGCCTGGAGTGTATGGGGCTACGGCTACACCTTC
CAWSVWGYGYTF
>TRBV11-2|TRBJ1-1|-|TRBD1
TGTGCCAGCAGCTTCAACAGGGGGGGCACTGAAGCTTTCTTT
CASSFNRGGTEAFF
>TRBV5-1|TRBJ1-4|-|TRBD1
TGCGCCAGCAGCTTAGGGCAGGGGGCCTCCTCACTGTTTTTT
CASSLGQGASSLFF
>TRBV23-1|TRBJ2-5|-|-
TGCGCCAGCAGGGATCGTGGCCAGTGCCATCAGGAGACCCAGTACTTC
CASRDRGQCHQETQYF
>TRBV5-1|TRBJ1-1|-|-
TGCGCCAGCAGCTTGGTTGGGATGAACACTGAAGCTTTCTTT
CASSLVGMNTEAFF
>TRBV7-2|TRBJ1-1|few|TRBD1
TGTGCCAGCAGCCCAGACAGGGGGCGGACTGAAGCTTTCTTT
CASSPDRGRTEAFF
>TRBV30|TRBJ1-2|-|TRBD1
TGTGCCTGGGATAAACAGGGGTTGAGTTTCTTCGACTACACCTTC
CAWDKQGLSFFDYTF
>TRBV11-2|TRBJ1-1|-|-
TGTGCCAGCAGCCACCCAGGGACTACTGAAGCTTTCTTT
CASSHPGTTEAFF
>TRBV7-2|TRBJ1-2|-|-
TGTGCCAGCAGCTCGCGGGGGGTATGGGATGGCTACACCTTC
CASSSRGVWDGYTF
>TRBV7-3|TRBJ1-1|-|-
TGTGCCAGCAGCTTCCAGGGAGGGACTGAAGCTTTCTTT
CASSFQGGTEAFF
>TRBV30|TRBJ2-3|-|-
TGTGCCTGGACCCCACTCCCGGAGGTGGGCACAGATACGCAGTATTTT
CAWTPLPEVGTDTQYF
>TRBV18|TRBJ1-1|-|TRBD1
TGTGCCAGCTCACCAATTCAGACAGGGGCGAGAGCTGAAGCTTTCTTT
CASSPIQTGARAEAFF
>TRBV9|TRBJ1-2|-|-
TGTGCCAGCAGCGTAGGGCAGGATGGGAACTATGGCTACACCTTC
CASSVGQDGNYGYTF
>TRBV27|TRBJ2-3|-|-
TGTGCCAGCAGTTTCGAGATGTCCCTAATTGGAGATACGCAGTATTTT
CASSFEMSLIGDTQYF
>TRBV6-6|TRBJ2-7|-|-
TGTGCCAGCAGTTACTCGCGGGGAACCTACGAGCAGTACTTC
CASSYSRGTYEQYF
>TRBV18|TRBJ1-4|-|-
TGTGCCAGCTCACCAGTGGCCCCGAATGAAAAACTGTTTTTT
CASSPVAPNEKLFF
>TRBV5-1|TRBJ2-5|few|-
TGCGCCAGCAGCCCGCAGGTGGGGGGAAAAGAGACCCAGTACTTC
CASSPQVGGKETQYF
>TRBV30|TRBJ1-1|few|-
TGTGCCTGGAGTGGATCTTTAAACACTGAAGCTTTCTTT
CAWSGSLNTEAFF
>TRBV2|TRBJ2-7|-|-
TGTGCCAGCAGGGACTCTTCGGGACGGCAAAATTCCTACGAGCAGTACTTC
CASRDSSGRQNSYEQYF
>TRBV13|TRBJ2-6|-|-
TGTGCCAGCAGCTTAGGAACCGGTGGGGCCAACGTCCTGACTTTC
CASSLGTGGANVLTF
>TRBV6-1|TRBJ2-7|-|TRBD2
TGTGCCAGCAGATCTAGCGGGAGCTCCTACGAGCAGTACTTC
CASRSSGSSYEQYF
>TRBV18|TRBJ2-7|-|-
TGTGCCAGCTCTCTCCAATCGCAAGGGCCCTACGAGCAGTACTTC
CASSLQSQGPYEQYF
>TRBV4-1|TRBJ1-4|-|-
TGCGCCAGCAGCCAAGTGGCGACACGAACTAATGAAAAACTGTTTTTT
CASSQVATRTNEKLFF